Shown below are 30 T cell receptor beta chains from a single sample sequenced in a study of early T cells in non-severe SARS-CoV-2 infection. TCRdb analysed the 5' RACE reads with MiXCR anew, one entry per CDR3 protein. This sample has tens of thousands of distinct CDR3 sequences, with roughly 6.2% found just once. The sequencing here drew on whole blood, taken at baseline. The origin of the receptors is an adult who was a healthcare worker with PCR-confirmed SARS-CoV-2 infection or an uninfected control (not recorded which).

In this sample, this clonotype turned up many times. This rearrangement joins TRBV7-9 to TRBJ1-2; D is perhaps TRBD1 (5 bases). V gave up 4 bases and J gave up 6 bases, with 12 bases separating them. Germline V CDR1 and CDR2: SEHNR, FQNEAQ (reference sequence). This CDR3 is built from 13 residues. The CDR3 DNA follows: TGTGCCAGCAGCTCCCCCCGGGGGGATGGCTACACCTTC. Translation gives CASSSPRGDGYTF. Full variable domain (outside the CDR3, taken from reference TRBV7-9 and TRBJ1-2): DTGVSQNPRHKITKRGQNVTFRCDPISEHNRLYWYRQTLGQGPEFLTYFQNEAQLEKSRLLSDRFSAERPKGSFSTLEIQRTEQGDSAMYLCASSSPRGDGYTFGSGTRLTVV.

V is TRBV20-1 and J is TRBJ1-6; tentative D call: TRBD1 (6 bases). The CDR3 has 14 residues. From germline, CDR1 is DFQATT and CDR2 SNEGSKA (reference sequence). Trimming removed 8 bases from V and 0 bases from J, with 11 bases in between. The CDR3 DNA reads as TGCAGTCAACAGGGAAGCTCCTATAATTCACCCCTCCACTTT. Protein product: CSQQGSSYNSPLHF.

This clonotype has just a few counts. The V and J genes are TRBV29-1 and TRBJ1-6; the match to TRBD1 covers 8 bases. The ends lost 6 bases at V and 8 bases at J; junction bases unmatched: 3. CDR1 and CDR2 (germline): SQVTM, ANQGSEA. This CDR3 spans 12 amino acids. CDR3 loop: CSVQTGDSPLHF. CDR3 DNA: TGCAGCGTCCAGACAGGGGATTCACCCCTCCACTTT.

Many counts were recorded for this clonotype. The chain employs TRBV2 and TRBJ2-2; D may be TRBD2 (6 bases). This CDR3 is 15 amino acids long. Deletions cut 4 bases from V and 4 bases from J, with 13 bases between. CDR1 is SNHLY and CDR2 is FYNNEI in the germline V gene. The DNA of the CDR3 is TGTGCCAGCAGTGGCGGACTATCCCGCACCGGGGAGCTGTTTTTT. As protein: CASSGGLSRTGELFF.

The chain recombines TRBV7-3 with TRBJ2-5, with TRBD2 matching 8 bases. Germline lookup yields CDR1 SGHTA and CDR2 FQGTGA. CDR3 size: 15 residues. J gave up 2 bases and V 3 bases, and 5 bases lay outside the gene matches. The CDR3 here is CASSLDGREQETQYF. CDR3 bases: TGTGCCAGCAGCTTGGACGGGAGGGAACAAGAGACCCAGTACTTC.

This clonotype was observed many times. The chain joins TRBV29-1 to TRBJ2-7, with D possibly matching TRBD2 (6 bases). CDR1 is SQVTM, CDR2 ANQGSEA, per germline. The CDR3 has 12 residues. The V end was cut by 4 bases, the J end by 2 bases, with 9 bases between. The CDR3 DNA reads TGCAGCGTTGGGGACTGGACCTACGAGCAGTACTTC. Protein product: CSVGDWTYEQYF.

This clonotype was seen more than once but under ten times. This rearrangement joins TRBV6-1 to TRBJ2-1, with D unclear. With 0 bases removed from V and 5 bases from J, the gap between germline ends came to 8 bases. CDR3 length equals 14 residues. Germline lookup yields CDR1 MNHNS and CDR2 SASEGT. In DNA, the CDR3 is TGTGCCAGCAGTGAAGCGGTCTTTAACAATGAGCAGTTCTTC. This translates into CASSEAVFNNEQFF.

This clonotype was counted at least ten times. This chain links TRBV3-1 with TRBJ2-1, with a weak D call TRBD1 (5 bases). The V gene lost 4 bases and the J gene lost 15 bases, with 19 bases spanning the gap. The CDR3 has 13 residues. Germline CDR1 is LGHDT and CDR2 is YNNKEL (reference sequence). CDR3 sequence: CASSRAERGGWFF. The CDR3 coding sequence is TGTGCCAGCAGCCGGGCCGAAAGGGGTGGCTGGTTCTTC.

This clonotype was found a few times. This chain links TRBV12-3 or TRBV12-4 with TRBJ2-3; D assignment may be TRBD1 or TRBD2 (6 bases each). The ends were cut back, 4 bases at V and 1 base at J, with 12 bases in the middle. The CDR3 has 15 amino acids. The CDR3 region is CASSSRGEGTDTQYF. DNA of the CDR3: TGTGCCAGCAGTTCTAGGGGGGAAGGCACAGATACGCAGTATTTT.

This clonotype was seen ten or more times. V is TRBV9 and J is TRBJ2-1; TRBD2 agrees at 11 bases. The CDR3 has 18 amino acids. V was pared by 4 bases and J by 4 bases, with 13 bases of the junction left unmatched. Per germline, CDR1 SGDLS and CDR2 YYNGEE. DNA for the CDR3: TGTGCCAGCAGCTTCAGAGGGGGACTAGCGGCCCAGTACAATGAGCAGTTCTTC. Translation gives CASSFRGGLAAQYNEQFF.

Ten or more counts support this clonotype. This chain links TRBV29-1 with TRBJ2-7; 9 positions match TRBD1. This CDR3 contains 12 residues. Per germline, CDR1 SQVTM and CDR2 ANQGSEA. The junction had 8 bases not matched to a gene; V was cut back by 7 bases and J by 7 bases. The CDR3 sequence: CSAEGTGREQYF. CDR3 DNA sequence: TGCAGCGCCGAGGGGACAGGGCGGGAGCAGTACTTC.

This clonotype was observed a few times. The chain carries TRBV18 and TRBJ1-4; D unclear. V gave up 2 bases and J gave up 0 bases, with 10 bases separating them. Germline CDR1 reads KGHSH; CDR2 reads LQKENI. The CDR3 sequence is 16 residues long. CDR3 coding DNA: TGTGCCAGCTCACCAAAAAGGGCCGCAACTAATGAAAAACTGTTTTTT. This encodes CASSPKRAATNEKLFF.

This clonotype was observed many times. The chain employs TRBV28 and TRBJ1-2; 7 bases fit TRBD1. Trimming at V came to 5 bases and at J to 5 bases, leaving 5 bases not matched to a gene. The CDR3 covers 13 residues. Germline V gene lookup returns CDR1 MDHEN and CDR2 SYDVKM. The CDR3 here is CASSLGRGYGYTF. The CDR3 DNA is TGTGCCAGCAGTCTGGGCAGGGGGTATGGCTACACCTTC.

This clonotype occurred a few times. V gene TRBV5-1 combines with J gene TRBJ1-2; weak D call: TRBD1 (6 bases). Trimming shortened V by 1 base and J by 10 bases, and 29 bases separated the two germline ends. The germline CDR1 and CDR2 sequences are SGHRS and YFSETQ. The CDR3 runs to 18 residues. CDR3 bases: TGCGCCAGCAGCTTGCTTAGTCGCCAGGGGTCGTCGGTAGCTTCCTACACCTTC. The encoded protein is CASSLLSRQGSSVASYTF.

This clonotype was seen ten or more times. J is TRBJ2-2 and V is TRBV28, with 14 bases identical to TRBD2. Trimming took 5 bases from V and 5 from J; bases not matched to a gene: 10. Germline V gene data show CDR1 as MDHEN and CDR2 as SYDVKM. This CDR3 comprises 18 residues. This CDR3 reads CASSPPGTSGRGTGELFF. The CDR3 DNA is TGTGCCAGCAGTCCTCCCGGGACTAGCGGGAGAGGAACCGGGGAGCTGTTTTTT.

This clonotype was seen ten or more times. The chain couples TRBV7-6 to TRBJ1-4, with a possible D match to TRBD1 (5 bases). Trimming cost V 5 bases and J 5 bases, with 6 bases left between them. Germline V gene lookup returns CDR1 SGHVS and CDR2 FNYEAQ. This CDR3 has 12 residues. This CDR3 is CASSPGNEKLFF. Here the CDR3 DNA reads TGTGCCAGCAGCCCAGGGAATGAAAAACTGTTTTTT.

The DNA for the CDR3 is TGCAGTACGGGACAGGGCTACGAGCAGTACTTC. This encodes CSTGQGYEQYF. The chain couples TRBV20-1 to TRBJ2-7; 9 nucleotides align to TRBD1. J gave up 3 bases and V 8 bases, and 2 bases lay outside the gene matches. Per the germline V gene, CDR1 is DFQATT and CDR2 is SNEGSKA (reference sequence). This CDR3 is 11 amino acids long.

The genes are TRBV5-1 and TRBJ2-5; 9 bases are a match to TRBD2. Germline CDR1 and CDR2: SGHRS and YFSETQ. CDR3 length: 15 amino acids. The junction had 8 bases not matched to a gene; V was cut back by 3 bases and J by 5 bases. The CDR3 sequence is CASSSGLAPEETQYF. DNA for the CDR3: TGCGCCAGCAGCTCCGGACTAGCGCCAGAGGAGACCCAGTACTTC.

There are a few counts of this clonotype. This chain uses TRBV5-6 with TRBJ2-5; no clear D. The CDR3 consists of 14 residues. Germline V gene lookup returns CDR1 SGHDT and CDR2 YYEEEE. Between the trimmed V and J ends, which lost 2 bases and 4 bases, there was a span of 12 bases. In DNA, the CDR3 is TGTGCCAGCAGCTTCGTATCGGGTGGAGAGACCCAGTACTTC. Residues: CASSFVSGGETQYF.

This clonotype showed up just a few times. The CDR3 region is CSAQDMGNTEAFF. The DNA for the CDR3 is TGCAGTGCACAGGACATGGGAAACACTGAAGCTTTCTTT. This sequence joins TRBV20-1 and TRBJ1-1, with D maybe TRBD1 (5 bases). Trimming pared 6 bases from V and 2 bases from J, leaving 13 bases between. The germline V gene has CDR1 DFQATT and CDR2 SNEGSKA (reference sequence). This CDR3 has 13 amino acids.

This clonotype was seen more than once but under ten times. This chain links TRBV29-1 with TRBJ2-3, with 8 positions matching TRBD2. This CDR3 region has 16 residues. The J segment lost 5 bases and the V segment lost 4 bases, leaving 14 bases of the junction unmatched. CDR1 and CDR2 (germline): SQVTM, ANQGSEA. CDR3 sequence (DNA): TGCAGCGTTGGGGGAGTGGCGGGAGGTTATGGAGATACGCAGTATTTT. Translation gives CSVGGVAGGYGDTQYF.

This clonotype has a count of ten or more. The chain uses TRBV29-1 and TRBJ2-1; D may match TRBD1 or TRBD2 (5 bases each). The CDR3 consists of 12 residues. Germline V gene data show CDR1 as SQVTM and CDR2 as ANQGSEA. The CDR3 coding sequence is TGCAGTGTGGGACGGGACTACAATGAGCAGTTCTTC. This gives the protein CSVGRDYNEQFF.

This clonotype was detected ten times or more. The rearrangement uses TRBV24-1 and TRBJ2-1, with 9 nucleotides matching TRBD2. The length of the CDR3 is 18 residues. The ends lost 4 bases at V and 1 base at J; junction bases unmatched: 10. Germline CDR1 reads KGHDR; CDR2 reads SFDVKD. The CDR3 spells CATSDPVSGSVSYNEQFF. The CDR3 nucleotides are TGTGCCACCAGTGACCCTGTTAGCGGGAGTGTGTCCTACAATGAGCAGTTCTTC.

The chain employs TRBV5-4 and TRBJ2-2, with D possibly being TRBD1 or TRBD2 (6 bases each). The CDR3 extends over 16 amino acids. Germline V gene lookup returns CDR1 SGHNT and CDR2 YYREEE (reference sequence). V lost 1 base, J lost 4 bases, and 14 bases lay in between. CDR3 DNA sequence: TGTGCCAGCAGCTTGCGGCCGGGGGCGAGCACCGGGGAGCTGTTTTTT. This codes for CASSLRPGASTGELFF.

The table lists this clonotype with a few counts. The V gene is TRBV6-5, the J gene TRBJ1-3; D gene unclear. Trimming removed 4 bases at V and 7 bases at J, with 14 bases between. Germline V gene data show CDR1 as MNHEY and CDR2 as SVGAGI. The CDR3 contains 14 residues. CDR3 sequence reads: CASSSTELSNTIYF. The DNA of the CDR3 is TGTGCCAGCAGTTCTACAGAGCTTTCGAACACCATATATTTT.

This clonotype has a count of ten or more. This rearrangement joins TRBV11-2 to TRBJ1-4; a possible D gene is TRBD1 (6 bases). Germline loops: CDR1 SGHAT, CDR2 FQNNGV. Trimming left V 2 bases short and J 5 bases short, with 9 bases between. The CDR3 has 14 amino acids. Written as DNA, the CDR3 is TGTGCCAGCAGCTTAAGGGGGAGGAATGAAAAACTGTTTTTT. Its protein product is CASSLRGRNEKLFF.

The rearrangement links TRBV18 to TRBJ2-1; no reliable D call. Between the trimmed V and J ends, which lost 4 bases and 2 bases, there was a span of 12 bases. This CDR3 has 15 amino acids. Germline V CDR1 and CDR2: KGHSH, LQKENI. CDR3 region: CASSLRVGPYNEQFF. In DNA form, the CDR3 reads TGTGCCAGCTCACTGAGAGTGGGTCCCTACAATGAGCAGTTCTTC.

Relative to its sample, this clonotype is medium-sized. CDR3 bases: TGTGCCAGCAGTTATAGGGCAGGGGGGGGTGAGCAGTTCTTC. Protein sequence: CASSYRAGGGEQFF. The rearrangement uses TRBV6-2 or TRBV6-3 and TRBJ2-1; D may match TRBD1 or TRBD2 (7 bases each). Between the trimmed V and J ends, which lost 3 bases and 9 bases, there was a span of 15 bases. The CDR3 runs to 14 residues. CDR1 is MNHEY, CDR2 SVGEGT, per germline.

This clonotype has ten or more counts. The chain employs TRBV27 and TRBJ2-3, with a possible D match to TRBD2 (6 bases). The CDR3 runs 15 residues. The germline gives CDR1 MNHEY, CDR2 SMNVEV (reference sequence). V lost 9 bases and J lost 6, with 22 bases in between. The CDR3 coding sequence is TGTGCCAGTAAGTCTAGCGCCTCCCTCGGGGATACGCAGTATTTT. Translated: CASKSSASLGDTQYF.

The chain uses TRBV11-1 and TRBJ2-7; unclear D gene. Germline-derived CDR1 and CDR2 are SGHAT and FQDESV (reference sequence). This CDR3 is built from 12 residues. V shed 3 bases and J shed 3 bases, with 6 bases lying between them. DNA for the CDR3: TGTGCCAGCAGCTTTAGCATCTACGAGCAGTACTTC. It yields the protein CASSFSIYEQYF.